There are many counts of the clone carrying this TCR beta chain. Its matching antigen is unknown. The authors amplified TCR beta CDR3 regions, and they did so from RNA transcripts for repertoire sequencing. An opening RT-PCR round employed HTBI primers and preceded a second-round multiplex PCR. MiXCR, applied by TCRdb to the multiplex PCR reads, yields one record per CDR3 protein. Among hundreds of thousands of distinct CDR3 sequences listed, about a fifth were seen once. The sample belongs to a study of Graves' ophthalmopathy and Graves' hyperthyroidism. As for the study in general: Peripheral blood samples were taken at initial diagnosis, before any treatment.

Overall study findings and caveats: Most expanded clonotypes from thyroid (those above 0.001 frequency) were also found in blood.

Germline V gene lookup returns CDR1 SNHLY and CDR2 FYNNEI. This CDR3 has 13 amino acids. Trimming removed 6 bases at V and 7 bases at J, with 16 bases between. The chain couples TRBV2 to TRBJ2-7, with D maybe TRBD2 (6 bases). The sequencing input was peripheral blood. The sequence derives from a woman between 18 and 29 years old with stable Graves' hyperthyroidism. Some clones in this sample may be carry-over from other donors' samples. The CDR3 DNA follows: TGTGCCAGCAGCGCGGGACCGTCTGGGGAGCAGTACTTC. It codes for CASSAGPSGEQYF. The full variable domain, with the rest looked up from reference TRBV2 and TRBJ2-7, is EPEVTQTPSHQVTQMGQEVILRCVPISNHLYFYWYRQILGQKVEFLVSFYNNEISEKSEIFDDQFSVERPDGSNFTLKIRSTKLEDSAMYFCASSAGPSGEQYFGPGTRLTVT.